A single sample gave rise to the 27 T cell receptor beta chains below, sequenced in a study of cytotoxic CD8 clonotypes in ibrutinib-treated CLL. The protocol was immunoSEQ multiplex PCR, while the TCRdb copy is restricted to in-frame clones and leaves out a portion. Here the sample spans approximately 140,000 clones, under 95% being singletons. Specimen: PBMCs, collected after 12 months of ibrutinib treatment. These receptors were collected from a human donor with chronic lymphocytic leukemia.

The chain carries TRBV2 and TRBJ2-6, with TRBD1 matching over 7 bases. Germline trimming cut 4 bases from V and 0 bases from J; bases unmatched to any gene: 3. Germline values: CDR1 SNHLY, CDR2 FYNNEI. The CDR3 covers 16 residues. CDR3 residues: CASSAQGISGANVLTF. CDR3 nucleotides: TGTGCCAGCAGTGCACAGGGGATCTCTGGGGCCAACGTCCTGACTTTC.

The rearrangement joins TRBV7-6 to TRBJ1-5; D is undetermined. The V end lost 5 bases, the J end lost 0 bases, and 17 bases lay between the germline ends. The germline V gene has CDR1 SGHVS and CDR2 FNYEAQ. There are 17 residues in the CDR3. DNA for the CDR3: TGTGCCAGCAGCCCAAAACTGGGAACTTATAGCAATCAGCCCCAGCATTTT. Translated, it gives CASSPKLGTYSNQPQHF. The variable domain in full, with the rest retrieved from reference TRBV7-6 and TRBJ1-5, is GAGVSQSPRYKVTKRGQDVALRCDPISGHVSLYWYRQALGQGPEFLTYFNYEAQQDKSGLPNDRFSAERPEGSISTLTIQRTEQRDSAMYRCASSPKLGTYSNQPQHFGDGTRLSIL.

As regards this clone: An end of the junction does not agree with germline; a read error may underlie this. The CDR3 protein is CASSLAGGTSSHEQYF. The CDR3 bases are TGCGCCAGCAGCCTCGCGGGAGGGACTAGCTCCCACGAGCAGTACTTC. The V gene is TRBV4-3, the J gene TRBJ2-5; the match to TRBD2 covers 9 bases. Gene TRBJ2-7 matches the end of the DNA better, so the J call may be wrong. CDR1 LGHNA and CDR2 YSLEER come from the germline V gene. CDR3 length equals 16 residues.

As DNA, the CDR3 is TGCAGCGTTGATATCGGGACAGGGTCCTACGAGCAGTACTTC. Its protein product is CSVDIGTGSYEQYF. The rearrangement joins TRBV29-1 to TRBJ2-7, with 9 positions matching TRBD1. Germline trimming cut 3 bases from V and 1 base from J; bases unmatched to any gene: 4. The CDR3 is 14 amino acids. The germline V gene has CDR1 SQVTM and CDR2 ANQGSEA.

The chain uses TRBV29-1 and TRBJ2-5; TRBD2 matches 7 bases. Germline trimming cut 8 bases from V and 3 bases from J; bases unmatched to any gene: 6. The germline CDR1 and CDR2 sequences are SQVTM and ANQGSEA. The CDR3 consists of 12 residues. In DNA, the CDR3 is TGCAGCCTAACCGGGACTAAAGAGACCCAGTACTTC. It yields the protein CSLTGTKETQYF. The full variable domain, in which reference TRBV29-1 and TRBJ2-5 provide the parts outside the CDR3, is SAVISQKPSRDICQRGTSLTIQCQVDSQVTMMFWYRQQPGQSLTLIATANQGSEATYESGFVIDKFPISRPNLTFSTLTVSNMSPEDSSIYLCSLTGTKETQYFGPGTRLLVL.

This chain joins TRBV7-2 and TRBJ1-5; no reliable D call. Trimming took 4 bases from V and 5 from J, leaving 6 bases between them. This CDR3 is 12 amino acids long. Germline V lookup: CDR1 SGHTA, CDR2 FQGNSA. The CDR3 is CASSYPYQPQHF. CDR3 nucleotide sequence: TGTGCCAGCAGCTATCCCTATCAGCCCCAGCATTTT.

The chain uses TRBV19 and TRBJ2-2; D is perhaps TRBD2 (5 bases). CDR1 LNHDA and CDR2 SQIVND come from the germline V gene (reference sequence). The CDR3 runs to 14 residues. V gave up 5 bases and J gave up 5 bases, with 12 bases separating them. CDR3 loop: CASSAVPGTGELFF. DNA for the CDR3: TGTGCCAGTAGTGCCGTCCCGGGGACCGGGGAGCTGTTTTTT.

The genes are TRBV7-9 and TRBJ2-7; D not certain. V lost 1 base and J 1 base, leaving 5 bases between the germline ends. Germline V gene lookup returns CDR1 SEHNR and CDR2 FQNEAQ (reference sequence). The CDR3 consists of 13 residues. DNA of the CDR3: TGTGCCAGCAGCTTAGAGATTTCCTACGAGCAGTACTTC. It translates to CASSLEISYEQYF. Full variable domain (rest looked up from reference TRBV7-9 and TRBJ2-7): DTGVSQNPRHKITKRGQNVTFRCDPISEHNRLYWYRQTLGQGPEFLTYFQNEAQLEKSRLLSDRFSAERPKGSFSTLEIQRTEQGDSAMYLCASSLEISYEQYFGPGTRLTVT.

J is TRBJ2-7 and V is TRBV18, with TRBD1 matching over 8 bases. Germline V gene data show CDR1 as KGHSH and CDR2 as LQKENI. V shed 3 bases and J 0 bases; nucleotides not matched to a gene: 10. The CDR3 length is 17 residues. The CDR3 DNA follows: TGTGCCAGCTCACCCAGTACAGGGGGAACTACCTCCTACGAGCAGTACTTC. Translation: CASSPSTGGTTSYEQYF. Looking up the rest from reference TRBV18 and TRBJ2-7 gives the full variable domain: NAGVMQNPRHLVRRRGQEARLRCSPMKGHSHVYWYRQLPEEGLKFMVYLQKENIIDESGMPKERFSAEFPKEGPSILRIQQVVRGDSAAYFCASSPSTGGTTSYEQYFGPGTRLTVT.

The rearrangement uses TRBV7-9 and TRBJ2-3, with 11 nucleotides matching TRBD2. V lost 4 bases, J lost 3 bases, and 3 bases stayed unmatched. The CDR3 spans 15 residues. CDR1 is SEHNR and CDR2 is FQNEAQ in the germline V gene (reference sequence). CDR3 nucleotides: TGTGCCAGCAGCTGGTGGACTAGCGGGACAGATACGCAGTATTTT. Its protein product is CASSWWTSGTDTQYF.

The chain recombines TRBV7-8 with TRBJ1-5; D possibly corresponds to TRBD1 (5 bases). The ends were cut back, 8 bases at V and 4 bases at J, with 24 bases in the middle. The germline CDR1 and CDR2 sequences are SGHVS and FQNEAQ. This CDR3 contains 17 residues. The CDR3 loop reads CASAPVRGIIGNQPQHF. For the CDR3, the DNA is TGTGCCAGCGCTCCCGTCCGGGGGATAATCGGAAATCAGCCCCAGCATTTT.

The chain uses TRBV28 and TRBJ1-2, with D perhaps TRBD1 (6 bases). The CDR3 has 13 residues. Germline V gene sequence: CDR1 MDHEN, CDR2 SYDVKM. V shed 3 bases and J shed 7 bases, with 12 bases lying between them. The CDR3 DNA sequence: TGTGCCAGCAGTTTGTTGGGGGGCGGTGGCTACACCTTC. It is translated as CASSLLGGGGYTF.

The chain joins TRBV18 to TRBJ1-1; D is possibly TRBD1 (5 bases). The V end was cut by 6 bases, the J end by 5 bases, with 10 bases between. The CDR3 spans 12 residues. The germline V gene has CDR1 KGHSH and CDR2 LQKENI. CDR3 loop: CASSLPGTEAFF. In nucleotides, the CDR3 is TGTGCCAGCTCCCTCCCAGGGACTGAAGCTTTCTTT.

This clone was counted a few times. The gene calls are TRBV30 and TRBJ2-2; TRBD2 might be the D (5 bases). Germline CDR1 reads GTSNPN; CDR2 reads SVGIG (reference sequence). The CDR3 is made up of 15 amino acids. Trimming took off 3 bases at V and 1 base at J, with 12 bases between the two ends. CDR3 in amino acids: CAWSEDWGNTGELFF. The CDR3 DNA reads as TGTGCCTGGAGCGAGGACTGGGGGAACACCGGGGAGCTGTTTTTT.

The CDR3 spells CASSLAGTYEQYF. In DNA, the CDR3 is TGTGCCAGCAGCTTAGCAGGGACCTACGAGCAGTACTTC. The rearrangement uses TRBV11-2 and TRBJ2-7; tentatively, D is TRBD1 (5 bases). The CDR3 has 13 residues. The V and J ends lost 1 base and 2 bases respectively, with 6 bases between them. Germline V gene lookup returns CDR1 SGHAT and CDR2 FQNNGV.

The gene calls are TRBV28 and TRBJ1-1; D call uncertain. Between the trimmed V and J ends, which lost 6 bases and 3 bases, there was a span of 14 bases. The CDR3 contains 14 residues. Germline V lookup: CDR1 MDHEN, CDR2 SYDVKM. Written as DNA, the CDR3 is TGTGCCAGCAGGGAGACAAGCCTTGACACTGAAGCTTTCTTT. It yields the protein CASRETSLDTEAFF. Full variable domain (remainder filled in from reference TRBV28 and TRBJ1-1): DVKVTQSSRYLVKRTGEKVFLECVQDMDHENMFWYRQDPGLGLRLIYFSYDVKMKEKGDIPEGYSVSREKKERFSLILESASTNQTSMYLCASRETSLDTEAFFGQGTRLTVV.

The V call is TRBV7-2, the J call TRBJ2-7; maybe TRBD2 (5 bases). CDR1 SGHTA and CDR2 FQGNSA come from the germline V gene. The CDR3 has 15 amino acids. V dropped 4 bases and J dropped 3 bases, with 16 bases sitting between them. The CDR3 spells CASSSGGGVGYEQYF. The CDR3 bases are TGTGCCAGCAGCTCAGGTGGAGGAGTGGGCTACGAGCAGTACTTC.

CDR3 sequence: CASSLIGFSYEQYF. CDR3 nucleotide sequence: TGTGCCAGCAGCCTGATAGGTTTTTCCTACGAGCAGTACTTC. V usage is TRBV5-4 and J usage is TRBJ2-7; D not resolved. Germline V CDR1 and CDR2: SGHNT, YYREEE (reference sequence). The CDR3 consists of 14 residues. V lost 4 bases and J lost 1, with 12 bases in between. The full variable domain, in which reference TRBV5-4 and TRBJ2-7 provide the parts outside the CDR3, is ETGVTQSPTHLIKTRGQQVTLRCSSQSGHNTVSWYQQALGQGPQFIFQYYREEENGRGNFPPRFSGLQFPNYSSELNVNALELDDSALYLCASSLIGFSYEQYFGPGTRLTVT.

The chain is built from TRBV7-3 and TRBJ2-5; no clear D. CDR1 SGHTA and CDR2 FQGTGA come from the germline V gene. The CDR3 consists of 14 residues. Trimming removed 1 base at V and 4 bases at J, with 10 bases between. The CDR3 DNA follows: TGTGCCAGCAGCTTAAACGGCTACCCAGAGACCCAGTACTTC. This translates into CASSLNGYPETQYF.

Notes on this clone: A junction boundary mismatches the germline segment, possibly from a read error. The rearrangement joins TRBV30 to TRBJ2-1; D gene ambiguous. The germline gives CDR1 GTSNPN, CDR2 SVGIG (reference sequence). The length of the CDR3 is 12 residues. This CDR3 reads CAWRQPNNGQFF. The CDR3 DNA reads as TGTGCCTGGAGACAGCCGAACAATGGGCAGTTCTTC.

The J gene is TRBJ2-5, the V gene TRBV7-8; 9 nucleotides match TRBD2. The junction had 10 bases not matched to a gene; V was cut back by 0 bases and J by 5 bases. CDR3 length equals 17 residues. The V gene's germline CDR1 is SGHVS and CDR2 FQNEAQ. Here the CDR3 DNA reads TGTGCCAGCAGCTTAGCTGGCGGGAGGGCCCTCGGGGAGACCCAGTACTTC. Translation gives CASSLAGGRALGETQYF.

The CDR3 DNA is TGTGCCAGCAGCGGCGGCGGAAGGGATGAGCAGTTCTTC. Its protein is CASSGGGRDEQFF. This chain joins TRBV28 and TRBJ2-1; D not resolved. V lost 6 bases and J lost 8, with 14 bases in between. The CDR3 covers 13 residues. The germline gives CDR1 MDHEN, CDR2 SYDVKM.

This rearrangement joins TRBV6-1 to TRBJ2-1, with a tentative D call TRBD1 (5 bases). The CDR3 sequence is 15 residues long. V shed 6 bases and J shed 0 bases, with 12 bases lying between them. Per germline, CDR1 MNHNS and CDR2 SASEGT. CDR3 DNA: TGTGCCAGCAGAGCTAGACAGAACTCCTACAATGAGCAGTTCTTC. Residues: CASRARQNSYNEQFF.

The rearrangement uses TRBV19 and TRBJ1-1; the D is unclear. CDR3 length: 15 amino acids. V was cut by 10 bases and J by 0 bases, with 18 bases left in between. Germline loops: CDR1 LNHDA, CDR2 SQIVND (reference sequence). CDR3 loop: CATTPLGNMNTEAFF. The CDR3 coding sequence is TGTGCCACCACCCCTCTTGGCAACATGAACACTGAAGCTTTCTTT.

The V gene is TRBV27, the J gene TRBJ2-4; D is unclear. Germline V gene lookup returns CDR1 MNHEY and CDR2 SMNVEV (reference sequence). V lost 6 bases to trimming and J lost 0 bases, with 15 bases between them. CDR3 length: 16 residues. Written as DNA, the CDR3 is TGTGCCAGCAGGCCCCGGGCATCCGTAGCCAAAAACATTCAGTACTTC. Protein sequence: CASRPRASVAKNIQYF.

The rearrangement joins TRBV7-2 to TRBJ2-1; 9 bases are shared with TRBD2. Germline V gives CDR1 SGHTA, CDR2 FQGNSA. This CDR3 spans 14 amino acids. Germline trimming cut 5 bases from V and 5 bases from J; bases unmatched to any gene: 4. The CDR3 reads CASSRTSANNEQFF. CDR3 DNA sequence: TGTGCCAGCAGCCGGACTAGCGCTAACAATGAGCAGTTCTTC.

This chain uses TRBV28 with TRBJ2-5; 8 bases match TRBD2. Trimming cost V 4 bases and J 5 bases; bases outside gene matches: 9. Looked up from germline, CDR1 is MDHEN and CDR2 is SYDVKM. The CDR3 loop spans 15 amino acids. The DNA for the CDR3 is TGTGCCAGCAGTTCCCCCGCGGGGGGTCGGGAGACCCAGTACTTC. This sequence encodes CASSSPAGGRETQYF.